The rows below give T cell receptor beta chains drawn from one sample of a study of shared clonotypes between healthy human individuals. Libraries were prepared by immunoSEQ multiplex PCR; TCRdb keeps only in-frame clonotypes and omits some of them. Among under 1 million clones listed, roughly 96% were seen once. The specimen sequenced was naive CD8+ T cells sorted from blood. These receptors were taken from a man aged 30 to 45 in good health. The CDR3 runs from the conserved cysteine through the conserved F or W. Fields, in order: J gene, V gene, CDR3 protein.

TRBJ2-1 | TRBV27 | CASSGINRLSDEQFF
TRBJ1-5 | TRBV4-1 | CASSQDQGKWGNQPQHF
TRBJ2-5 | TRBV4-1 | CASSQGTGEETQYF
TRBJ2-1 | TRBV7-9 | CASSPQTGTVDNEQFF
TRBJ2-7 | TRBV14 | CASSQGSRRDSSYEQYF
TRBJ2-1 | TRBV6-5 | CASSTGNEQFF
TRBJ1-4 | TRBV18 | CASSPLRGRATNEKLFF
TRBJ2-1 | TRBV11-2 | CASSDMQGAYNEQFF
TRBJ2-7 | TRBV4-1 | CASSQVGDSGPYEQYF
TRBJ2-5 | TRBV7-8 | CASSLAGTSGSSDQETQYF
TRBJ1-5 | TRBV6-1 | CASRTGFSNQPQHF
TRBJ2-7 | TRBV29-1 | CSVEEIGTEKYEQYF
TRBJ2-6 | TRBV5-4 | CASSSPQGAGGANVLTF
TRBJ1-4 | TRBV14 | CASSRTWGEKLFF
TRBJ2-7 | TRBV27 | CASAVRERHEQYF
TRBJ2-7 | TRBV10-3 | CASTDYTPYEQYF
TRBJ1-1 | TRBV29-1 | CSVQGETEAFF
TRBJ2-1 | TRBV7-6 | CASSLVSRVADNEQFF
TRBJ1-2 | TRBV27 | CASSSYRGREGYGYTF
TRBJ2-7 | TRBV7-2 | CASSFSGVGYEQYF
TRBJ1-1 | TRBV20-1 | CSARRSEAFF
TRBJ2-7 | TRBV29-1 | CSVEDEGFEQYF
TRBJ2-5 | TRBV9 | CASSFLEGREETQYF
TRBJ2-1 | TRBV5-6 | CASSRQVISYNEQFF
TRBJ2-3 | TRBV4-3 | CASSLEISGSTDTQYF
TRBJ2-7 | TRBV7-9 | CASSQGRVYEQYF
TRBJ2-5 | TRBV19 | CASSGVPETQYF
TRBJ2-1 | TRBV7-2 | CASSETVYEQFF
TRBJ2-3 | TRBV14 | CASSLEGENTDTQYF
TRBJ1-2 | TRBV28 | CASSARDLNGYTF
TRBJ1-2 | TRBV15 | CATSQGETHYGYTF
TRBJ2-7 | TRBV5-6 | CASRLGGGPKQYF
TRBJ2-7 | TRBV9 | CASSGTGEDSYEQYF
TRBJ2-1 | TRBV21-1 | CASSKAGGTGNEQFF
TRBJ2-1 | TRBV13 | CASSSSGRALYNEQFF
TRBJ2-7 | TRBV19 | CASLLDTKSYEQYF
TRBJ2-3 | TRBV9 | CASSVSGGTDTQYF
TRBJ2-1 | TRBV4-1 | CASSQRGKYNEQFF
TRBJ2-7 | TRBV2 | CASSGGRYEQYF
TRBJ2-4 | TRBV30 | CAWSRLTTGPNIQYF
TRBJ1-2 | TRBV11-2 | CASSLQPGTAYGYTF
TRBJ2-5 | TRBV11-2 | CASSIWTSGTETQYF
TRBJ2-7 | TRBV18 | CASSPPEAYEQYF
TRBJ2-2 | TRBV11-2 | CASLQGAGELFF